The 27 T cell receptor beta chains below were found in one sample sequenced in a study of T cells after yellow fever vaccination. TCRdb reprocessed the 5' RACE reads with MiXCR, giving one entry per CDR3 protein. The sample lists just under 600,000 distinct CDR3 sequences, approximately 13% seen once, with over 12% in the top ten. Sequences were derived from PBMCs, sampled on the day of the yellow fever booster vaccination. The source of these receptors is a man aged 25 to 40 who received the YFV17D yellow fever vaccine.

This clonotype was seen more than once but under ten times. The chain uses TRBV5-1 and TRBJ2-1; D ambiguous. The CDR3 extends over 12 amino acids. Trimming left V 4 bases short and J 8 bases short, with 10 bases between. Germline values: CDR1 SGHRS, CDR2 YFSETQ. The CDR3 DNA reads as TGCGCCAGCAGCCCCCGCATCGATGAGCAGTTCTTC. The encoded protein is CASSPRIDEQFF.

The sample holds a few counts of this clonotype. The chain joins TRBV20-1 to TRBJ2-2; 13 bases agree with TRBD2. CDR3 size: 17 residues. V dropped 1 base and J dropped 2; count of bases not matched to a gene: 4. CDR1 is DFQATT and CDR2 is SNEGSKA in the germline V gene (reference sequence). The CDR3 region has the DNA TGCAGTGCTAGAGGAGGGGGACTAGCGGGAAACACCGGGGAGCTGTTTTTT. Amino acid sequence: CSARGGGLAGNTGELFF.

In this sample, this clonotype turned up a few times. The chain joins TRBV5-1 to TRBJ2-1, with D maybe TRBD2 (6 bases). This CDR3 comprises 15 residues. Trimming left V 1 base short and J 8 bases short, with 16 bases between. Per the germline V gene, CDR1 is SGHRS and CDR2 is YFSETQ. CDR3 residues: CASSLWGGNLDEQFF. The CDR3 DNA reads TGCGCCAGCAGCTTGTGGGGCGGGAACTTGGATGAGCAGTTCTTC.

This clonotype occurred a few times. V is TRBV20-1 and J is TRBJ2-7; 11 bases are a match to TRBD2. Germline V gene lookup returns CDR1 DFQATT and CDR2 SNEGSKA (reference sequence). Trimming at V came to 4 bases and at J to 1 base, leaving 0 bases not matched to a gene. This CDR3 spans 13 amino acids. For the CDR3, the DNA is TGCAGTGCTACTAGCGGGAGGTCCTACGAGCAGTACTTC. Its translation: CSATSGRSYEQYF.

This clonotype was found a few times. This rearrangement joins TRBV9 to TRBJ2-1; D perhaps matches TRBD2 (6 bases). V dropped 4 bases and J dropped 7 bases, with 15 bases sitting between them. The CDR3 is made up of 14 amino acids. The germline V gene encodes CDR1 SGDLS and CDR2 YYNGEE. As DNA, the CDR3 is TGTGCCAGCAGCCCGAGGGTAGCGGCGAATGAGCAGTTCTTC. Residues: CASSPRVAANEQFF.

CDR3: CASSLVSGGTDTQYF. The CDR3 nucleotides are TGTGCCAGCAGCTTAGTGTCGGGGGGCACAGATACGCAGTATTTT. The rearrangement uses TRBV7-2 and TRBJ2-3; D is possibly TRBD2 (6 bases). Per the germline V gene, CDR1 is SGHTA and CDR2 is FQGNSA. This CDR3 spans 15 amino acids. The V gene lost 1 base and the J gene lost 1 base, with 9 bases spanning the gap. The whole variable domain, remainder taken from reference TRBV7-2 and TRBJ2-3, is GAGVSQSPSNKVTEKGKDVELRCDPISGHTALYWYRQSLGQGLEFLIYFQGNSAPDKSGLPSDRFSAERTGGSVSTLTIQRTQQEDSAVYLCASSLVSGGTDTQYFGPGTRLTVL.

The rearrangement joins TRBV5-1 to TRBJ2-2; D not resolved. The ends were cut back, 3 bases at V and 1 base at J, with 10 bases in the middle. The length of the CDR3 is 15 residues. Germline assignment: CDR1 SGHRS and CDR2 YFSETQ. CDR3 bases: TGCGCCAGCAGCTCGACTGCGTGGAACACCGGGGAGCTGTTTTTT. This sequence encodes CASSSTAWNTGELFF.

This clonotype was picked up a small number of times. This chain uses TRBV6-2 or TRBV6-3 with TRBJ1-2; TRBD1 matches 11 bases. J lost 7 bases, V lost 2 bases, and 3 bases had no gene match. The germline V gene encodes CDR1 MNHEY and CDR2 SVGEGT. The CDR3 is 14 amino acids. The CDR3 DNA reads as TGTGCCAGCAGTTACAGGACAGGGGGCTCTGGCTACACCTTC. It codes for CASSYRTGGSGYTF.

This clonotype showed up just a few times. In nucleotides, the CDR3 is TGTGCCACCAAACTAGCGGCGAGCTCCTACAATGAGCAGTTCTTC. Residues: CATKLAASSYNEQFF. The chain links TRBV15 to TRBJ2-1; 8 bases line up with TRBD2. Losses at the gene ends were 7 bases for V and 0 bases for J; bases not matched to a gene: 5. This CDR3 has 15 amino acids. CDR1 LNHNV and CDR2 YYDKDF come from the germline V gene (reference sequence).

This clonotype was seen a handful of times. The rearrangement uses TRBV11-2 and TRBJ1-2; 12 nucleotides match TRBD1. Germline CDR1 and CDR2: SGHAT and FQNNGV. Trimming at V came to 5 bases and at J to 4 bases, leaving 14 bases not matched to a gene. CDR3 length equals 18 residues. The CDR3 here is CASSLRMGQGAFSYGYTF. The DNA for the CDR3 is TGTGCCAGCAGCCTGAGAATGGGACAGGGGGCCTTTTCCTATGGCTACACCTTC. The full variable domain, in which reference TRBV11-2 and TRBJ1-2 provide the parts outside the CDR3, is EAGVAQSPRYKIIEKRQSVAFWCNPISGHATLYWYQQILGQGPKLLIQFQNNGVVDDSQLPKDRFSAERLKGVDSTLKIQPAKLEDSAVYLCASSLRMGQGAFSYGYTFGSGTRLTVV.

The DNA for the CDR3 is TGTGCCAGCAGCTTTATGAGTCCCGGGGAGCTGTTTTTT. Encoded protein: CASSFMSPGELFF. The chain couples TRBV7-8 to TRBJ2-2; no clear D gene. V shed 3 bases and J shed 6 bases, with 8 bases lying between them. The CDR3 totals 13 residues. Per the germline V gene, CDR1 is SGHVS and CDR2 is FQNEAQ.

In this sample, this clonotype turned up a few times. This rearrangement joins TRBV6-5 to TRBJ1-1; TRBD1 agrees at 11 bases. Germline lookup yields CDR1 MNHEY and CDR2 SVGAGI. The CDR3 extends over 14 amino acids. Germline trimming cut 4 bases from V and 11 bases from J; bases unmatched to any gene: 9. The CDR3 spells CASSSGQGAWGAFF. The CDR3 region has the DNA TGTGCCAGCAGTTCAGGACAGGGGGCCTGGGGGGCTTTCTTT.

The table lists this clonotype with a few counts. The chain links TRBV12-3 or TRBV12-4 to TRBJ2-2; 8 bases align to TRBD2. The trim removed 2 bases at V and 6 bases at J, leaving 8 bases unmatched. The length of the CDR3 is 16 residues. The CDR3 nucleotides read TGTGCCAGCAGTTTACATGTCGGGGGGGCTGCCGGGGAGCTGTTTTTT. Protein: CASSLHVGGAAGELFF.

As regards this clonotype: At one boundary the junction diverges from the germline segment, which might be a read error. This chain uses TRBV28 with TRBJ2-1, with 12 bases that match TRBD2. The CDR3 consists of 17 residues. Germline CDR1 MDHEN, CDR2 SYDVKM. The CDR3 here is CASTTRLAGVSYNELFF. CDR3 coding DNA: TGTGCCAGCACCACTAGACTAGCGGGAGTCTCCTACAATGAGCTGTTCTTC.

Worth noting for this clonotype: The germline gene is not matched at one end of the junction; a read error may be the cause. V and J are TRBV5-4 and TRBJ2-1, with a possible D match to TRBD2 (7 bases). CDR1 and CDR2 from the germline V gene are SGHNT and YYREEE (reference sequence). The CDR3 length is 13 residues. The CDR3: CASTLGGGNEQFF. CDR3 bases: TGTGCCAGCACCTTGGGAGGGGGCAATGAGCAGTTCTTC. The variable domain in full, with the rest retrieved from reference TRBV5-4 and TRBJ2-1, is ETGVTQSPTHLIKTRGQQVTLRCSSQSGHNTVSWYQQALGQGPQFIFQYYREEENGRGNFPPRFSGLQFPNYSSELNVNALELDDSALYLCASTLGGGNEQFFGPGTRLTVL.

At least ten counts were recorded for this clonotype. The chain carries TRBV11-2 and TRBJ2-2, with 8 bases that match TRBD1. CDR3 size: 16 residues. Germline V gene sequence: CDR1 SGHAT, CDR2 FQNNGV. V lost 5 bases and J lost 1; bases outside the gene matches: 6. The CDR3 sequence is CASSKTGTGNTGELFF. Here the CDR3 DNA reads TGTGCCAGCAGCAAAACCGGGACAGGGAACACCGGGGAGCTGTTTTTT.

The rearrangement joins TRBV7-9 to TRBJ1-2; tentative D call: TRBD1 (6 bases). Deletions cut 1 base from V and 6 bases from J, with 15 bases between. In germline, CDR1 is SEHNR, CDR2 FQNEAQ (reference sequence). The CDR3 is 15 residues long. For the CDR3, the DNA is TGTGCCAGCAGCTTAGACAGGGACGAGGTCGATGGCTACACCTTC. It specifies CASSLDRDEVDGYTF.

The rearrangement joins TRBV5-5 to TRBJ2-2; D not certain. The CDR3 has 14 amino acids. Looked up from germline, CDR1 is SGHKS and CDR2 is YYEKEE (reference sequence). The V end lost 4 bases, the J end lost 5 bases, and 12 bases lay between the germline ends. The CDR3 reads CASSVDDETGELFF. The CDR3, as DNA: TGTGCCAGCAGCGTCGATGATGAGACCGGGGAGCTGTTTTTT.

This rearrangement joins TRBV20-1 to TRBJ2-3; no reliable D call. The CDR3 is 9 residues long. Germline V gives CDR1 DFQATT, CDR2 SNEGSKA (reference sequence). The CDR3 sequence is CSAHPAQYF. CDR3 DNA sequence: TGCAGCGCCCACCCTGCGCAGTATTTT.

The V call is TRBV30, the J call TRBJ2-7; D unresolved. V lost 3 bases to trimming and J lost 2 bases, with 11 bases between them. The CDR3 is 13 amino acids. Germline loops: CDR1 GTSNPN, CDR2 SVGIG (reference sequence). The CDR3 loop reads CAWSASGPYEQYF. CDR3 nucleotides: TGTGCCTGGAGCGCATCCGGGCCCTACGAGCAGTACTTC. The whole variable domain, remainder taken from reference TRBV30 and TRBJ2-7, is SQTIHQWPATLVQPVGSPLSLECTVEGTSNPNLYWYRQAAGRGLQLLFYSVGIGQISSEVPQNLSASRPQDRQFILSSKKLLLSDSGFYLCAWSASGPYEQYFGPGTRLTVT.

A note on this clonotype: Mismatch with germline at one junction end may stem from a read error. The chain uses TRBV6-1 and TRBJ2-1; 8 bases line up with TRBD2. This CDR3 comprises 13 residues. In germline, CDR1 is MNHNS, CDR2 SASEGT. In DNA, the CDR3 is TGTGCCAGCAGTGAGTCGGGAGGGCCTGTGAGGGTCTTC. This sequence encodes CASSESGGPVRVF.

This clonotype came up a few times. The genes are TRBV7-2 and TRBJ2-7, with 11 positions matching TRBD2. Trimming removed 3 bases from V and 7 bases from J; junction bases left unmatched: 5. Germline CDR1 SGHTA, CDR2 FQGNSA. The CDR3 sequence is 14 residues long. In nucleotides, the CDR3 is TGTGCCAGCAGCTTCGGGACTAGCGGCGGGGAGCAGTACTTC. It is translated as CASSFGTSGGEQYF.

This sequence joins TRBV4-2 and TRBJ2-3; the match to TRBD2 covers 12 bases. Germline values: CDR1 LGHNA, CDR2 YNFKEQ. V trimming: 8 bases; J trimming: 1 base; junction bases outside the gene matches: 13. The length of the CDR3 is 18 residues. The DNA for the CDR3 is TGTGCCAGCCAACGACTAGCGGGAGTGACGCTGGGCACAGATACGCAGTATTTT. Translated: CASQRLAGVTLGTDTQYF.

This chain links TRBV20-1 with TRBJ2-3; TRBD2 aligns across 8 bases. The CDR3 extends over 14 amino acids. Germline values: CDR1 DFQATT, CDR2 SNEGSKA (reference sequence). The CDR3 protein is CSQWGAGVTDTQYF. CDR3 in DNA: TGCAGCCAATGGGGAGCGGGAGTCACAGATACGCAGTATTTT.

This clonotype has more than one count but fewer than ten. The V gene is TRBV9, the J gene TRBJ1-1; 10 bases are shared with TRBD1. The germline V gene has CDR1 SGDLS and CDR2 YYNGEE. CDR3 length: 12 residues. Losses at the gene ends were 3 bases for V and 8 bases for J; bases not matched to a gene: 1. The CDR3 region has the DNA TGTGCCAGCAGCGGGGACAGGGGAGAAGCTTTCTTT. It yields the protein CASSGDRGEAFF.

This clonotype was observed a few times. An end of the junction differs from the germline gene, which may be a read error. The chain combines TRBV20-1 with TRBJ2-1; the match to TRBD2 covers 7 bases. There are 13 residues in the CDR3. The germline V gene has CDR1 DFQATT and CDR2 SNEGSKA (reference sequence). CDR3 sequence: CSASRGSREGRIF. The CDR3 DNA reads TGCAGTGCTAGTAGAGGGTCGAGGGAGGGCCGGATCTTC.

DNA of the CDR3: TGTGCCACCAGCAGGGGTAGACAGGGCGTTGGGAATGAGCAGTTCTTC. This gives the protein CATSRGRQGVGNEQFF. The gene calls are TRBV15 and TRBJ2-1, with 7 bases matching TRBD1. The CDR3 totals 16 residues. Germline loops: CDR1 LNHNV, CDR2 YYDKDF (reference sequence). V lost 3 bases and J lost 7; bases outside the gene matches: 12. The whole variable domain, remainder taken from reference TRBV15 and TRBJ2-1, is DAMVIQNPRYQVTQFGKPVTLSCSQTLNHNVMYWYQQKSSQAPKLLFHYYDKDFNNEADTPDNFQSRRPNTSFCFLDIRSPGLGDTAMYLCATSRGRQGVGNEQFFGPGTRLTVL.